The rows below give T cell receptor beta chains drawn from one sample of a study of CD4 and CD8 cells across lung adenocarcinoma regions. From the PCR reads, TCRdb called clonotypes with MiXCR, one entry per CDR3 protein. This sample has about 5,300 distinct CDR3 sequences, with roughly 60% found just once. Source material: CD4+ T cells from the center of a lung tumor. The receptor source for this set is a female donor with lung adenocarcinoma. The CD4 and CD8 labels of this study may be unreliable. The CDR3 runs from the conserved cysteine through the conserved F or W. D genes are given only for firm matches. Some rows have no size entry. The others give once, few or many, or a class for an expanded clone.

size,V,D,J,DNA,CDR3
few,TRBV6-1,.,TRBJ2-6,TGTGCCAGCAGTCCTAGGGCGTCTGGGGCCAACGTCCTGACTTTC,CASSPRASGANVLTF
.,TRBV6-1,.,TRBJ2-7,TGTGCCAGCAGGAAGGACGCGCCTCTGGGCGAGCAGTACTTC,CASRKDAPLGEQYF
few,TRBV7-8,TRBD1,TRBJ2-5,TGTGCCAGCAGCTTAAGGGGGCATTCCCAAGAGACCCAGTACTTC,CASSLRGHSQETQYF
once,TRBV11-3,TRBD2,TRBJ2-1,TGTGCCAGCAGCTTAGGGCGGGGGACTAGCGAGAGGGATGAGCAGTTCTTC,CASSLGRGTSERDEQFF
.,TRBV6-1,TRBD2,TRBJ2-7,TGTGCCAGCAGGGCGGGACTAGCGGGAACCTACGAGCAGTACTTC,CASRAGLAGTYEQYF
.,TRBV6-5,TRBD2,TRBJ2-7,TGTGCCAGCAGTTACTCCGTAACTAGCGGGAGAGCCGAGCAGTACTTC,CASSYSVTSGRAEQYF
.,TRBV6-1,TRBD1,TRBJ1-2,TGTGCCAGCACCCCCGGGACAGCTAACTATGGCTACACCTTC,CASTPGTANYGYTF
.,TRBV7-9,.,TRBJ2-5,TGTGCCAGCAGCTTAGAAGTGACCCAGTACTTC,CASSLEVTQYF
.,TRBV6-1,.,TRBJ2-7,TGTGCCAGCAGTGAAGTGCGCCTCTTTTCCTACGAGCAGTACTTC,CASSEVRLFSYEQYF
.,TRBV12-3/TRBV12-4,TRBD2,TRBJ2-5,TGTGCCAGCAGTCGGGAGGTGGGGACCCAGTACTTC,CASSREVGTQYF
.,TRBV7-2,TRBD1,TRBJ2-3,TGTGCCAGCAGGGGCCGAGGGGGCGGAGGCAAAGATACGCAGTACTTT,CASRGRGGGGKDTQYF
once,TRBV12-3/TRBV12-4,TRBD1,TRBJ2-1,TGTGCCAGCAGCCCGGGACAGGAGTCCTACAATGAGCAGTTCTTC,CASSPGQESYNEQFF
.,TRBV6-1,.,TRBJ2-5,TGTGCCAGCACCCGGAGTACGGGGCTCGGGGGCCTGGGCCAAGAGACCCAGTACTTC,CASTRSTGLGGLGQETQYF
.,TRBV6-1,.,TRBJ2-5,TGTGCCAGCACCCGGACTGTGGGGCTCGGGGGCCGGGGCCAAGAGACCCAGTACTTC,CASTRTVGLGGRGQETQYF
.,TRBV6-1,TRBD1,TRBJ2-7,TGTGCCAGCAGTGGTCAGACAGGGACGGCCTACGAGCAGTACTTC,CASSGQTGTAYEQYF
large,TRBV10-1,.,TRBJ2-5,TGCGCCAGCAGTGAGTCGACGGTAGAGACCCAGTACTTC,CASSESTVETQYF
.,TRBV6-4,TRBD2,TRBJ2-7,TGTGCGGGCAGCGGGGGCCGGGAGACAGATACGCAGTACTTC,CAGSGGRETDTQYF
.,TRBV6-1,TRBD1,TRBJ1-3,TGTGCCAGCAGTGTTAGGGGGCCTGGAAACACCATATATTTT,CASSVRGPGNTIYF
.,TRBV7-2,.,TRBJ2-7,TGTGCCAGCAGCTTTACGACAGGCTCCTACGAGCAGTACTTC,CASSFTTGSYEQYF
.,TRBV7-2,.,TRBJ2-5,TGTGCCAGCAGCTTAGCGGTACTTCCAGAGACCCAGTACTTC,CASSLAVLPETQYF
.,TRBV7-2,TRBD2,TRBJ2-3,TGTGCCAGCAGCTTAGGAAGCGGGAGGTTGGAGACCCAGTACTTT,CASSLGSGRLETQYF
.,TRBV12-3/TRBV12-4,TRBD2,TRBJ2-1,TGTGCCAGCAGCACTCTCGGGGGGGTTTACAATGAGCAGTTCTTC,CASSTLGGVYNEQFF
.,TRBV6-1,.,TRBJ2-1,TGTGCCAGCAACGTAGGGCAGGGCAATGAGCAGTTCTTC,CASNVGQGNEQFF
.,TRBV6-1,TRBD2,TRBJ2-1,TGTGCCAGCAGTGCGACTAGCGCCAATGAGCAGTTCTTC,CASSATSANEQFF
.,TRBV7-6,.,TRBJ2-3,TGTGCCAGCAGCTTATTACCGAGAGGGGTGACTAGCACAGATACGCAGTATTTT,CASSLLPRGVTSTDTQYF
.,TRBV6-5,.,TRBJ2-5,TGTGCCAGCAGTTACTCGAATCGTAGACCCCAAGAGACCCAGTACTTC,CASSYSNRRPQETQYF
.,TRBV7-2,TRBD1,TRBJ2-1,TGTGCCAGCAGCTTAGGGACAGGGGTGGGAAAGGATGAGCAGTTCTTC,CASSLGTGVGKDEQFF
few,TRBV6-1,TRBD1,TRBJ2-7,TGTGCCAGCAGATCCGGGACAGGGCCTACCTACGAGCAGTACTTC,CASRSGTGPTYEQYF
.,TRBV10-2,.,TRBJ1-1,TGCGCCAGCAGCCCCCACAGGACCCCAGAGCCCAACACTGAAGCTTTCTTT,CASSPHRTPEPNTEAFF